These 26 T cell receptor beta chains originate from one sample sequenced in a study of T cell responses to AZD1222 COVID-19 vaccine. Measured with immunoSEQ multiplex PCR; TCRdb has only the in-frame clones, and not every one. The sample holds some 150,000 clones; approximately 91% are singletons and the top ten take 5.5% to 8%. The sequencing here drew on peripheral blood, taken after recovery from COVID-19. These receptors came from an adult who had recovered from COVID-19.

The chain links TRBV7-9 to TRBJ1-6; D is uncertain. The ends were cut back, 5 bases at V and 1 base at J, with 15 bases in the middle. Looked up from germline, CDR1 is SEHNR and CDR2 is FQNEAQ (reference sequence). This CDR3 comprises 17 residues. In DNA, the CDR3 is TGTGCCAGCAGCGGAGACAAGGGTGGGTCCTATAATTCACCCCTCCACTTT. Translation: CASSGDKGGSYNSPLHF. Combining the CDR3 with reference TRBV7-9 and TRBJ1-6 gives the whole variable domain DTGVSQNPRHKITKRGQNVTFRCDPISEHNRLYWYRQTLGQGPEFLTYFQNEAQLEKSRLLSDRFSAERPKGSFSTLEIQRTEQGDSAMYLCASSGDKGGSYNSPLHFGNGTRLTVT.

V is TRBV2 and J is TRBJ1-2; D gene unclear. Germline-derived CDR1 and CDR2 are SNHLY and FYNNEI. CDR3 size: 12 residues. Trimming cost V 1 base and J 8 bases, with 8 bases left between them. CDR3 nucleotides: TGTGCCAGCAGTGAAGGGGGTGTAGGCTACACCTTC. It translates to CASSEGGVGYTF.

The CDR3 coding sequence is TGTGCCAGCAGTTTAAAGCGTCTTGCGGATACGCAGTATTTT. Translation: CASSLKRLADTQYF. The chain employs TRBV27 and TRBJ2-3; D unresolved. The V and J ends lost 2 bases and 6 bases respectively, with 12 bases between them. Germline V CDR1 and CDR2: MNHEY, SMNVEV (reference sequence). This CDR3 contains 14 residues.

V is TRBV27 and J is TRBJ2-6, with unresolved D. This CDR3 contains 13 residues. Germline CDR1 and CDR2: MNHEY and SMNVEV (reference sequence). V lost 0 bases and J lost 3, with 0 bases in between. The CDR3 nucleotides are TGTGCCAGCAGTTTATCTGGGGCCAACGTCCTGACTTTC. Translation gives CASSLSGANVLTF. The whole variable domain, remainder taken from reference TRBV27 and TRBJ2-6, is EAQVTQNPRYLITVTGKKLTVTCSQNMNHEYMSWYRQDPGLGLRQIYYSMNVEVTDKGDVPEGYKVSRKEKRNFPLILESPSPNQTSLYFCASSLSGANVLTFGAGSRLTVL.

As DNA, the CDR3 is TGTGCCAGCGAAGACACGGGGCAGCCCCAGCATTTT. Its translation: CASEDTGQPQHF. The chain combines TRBV7-9 with TRBJ1-5, with unresolved D. Germline V gives CDR1 SEHNR, CDR2 FQNEAQ (reference sequence). V lost 8 bases and J lost 7, with 12 bases in between. The CDR3 contains 12 residues.

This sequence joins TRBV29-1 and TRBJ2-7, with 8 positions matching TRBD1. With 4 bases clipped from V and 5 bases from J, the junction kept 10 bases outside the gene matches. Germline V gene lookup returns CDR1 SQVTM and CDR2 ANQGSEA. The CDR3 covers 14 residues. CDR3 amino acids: CSVAAGGFSDEQYF. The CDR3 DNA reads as TGCAGCGTTGCGGCAGGGGGCTTTTCAGACGAGCAGTACTTC.

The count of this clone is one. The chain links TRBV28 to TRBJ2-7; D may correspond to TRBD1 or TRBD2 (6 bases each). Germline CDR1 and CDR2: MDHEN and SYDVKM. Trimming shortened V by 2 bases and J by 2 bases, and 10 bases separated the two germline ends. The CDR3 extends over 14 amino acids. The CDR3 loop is CASSLGGGPYEQYF. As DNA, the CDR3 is TGTGCCAGCAGTTTAGGAGGGGGACCCTACGAGCAGTACTTC.

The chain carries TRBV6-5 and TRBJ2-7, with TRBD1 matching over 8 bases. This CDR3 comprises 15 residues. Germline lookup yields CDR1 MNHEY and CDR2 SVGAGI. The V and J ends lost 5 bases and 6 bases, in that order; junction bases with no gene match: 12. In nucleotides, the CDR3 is TGTGCCAGCAGTCTTTCCGGGACAGGAGGCGGCGAGCAGTACTTC. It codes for CASSLSGTGGGEQYF.

The CDR3 loop is CASSSHTYGYTF. CDR3 coding DNA: TGTGCCAGCAGTTCGCACACCTATGGCTACACCTTC. This rearrangement joins TRBV12-3 or TRBV12-4 to TRBJ1-2; D unresolved. Trimming stripped 4 bases from V and 4 bases from J, with 7 bases between. The CDR3 has 12 residues.

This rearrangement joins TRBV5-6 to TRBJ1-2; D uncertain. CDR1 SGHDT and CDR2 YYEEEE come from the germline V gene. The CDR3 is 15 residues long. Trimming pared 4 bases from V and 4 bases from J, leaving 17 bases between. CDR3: CASSRRGGDFYGYTF. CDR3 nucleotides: TGTGCCAGCAGCCGTCGGGGTGGGGATTTCTATGGCTACACCTTC.

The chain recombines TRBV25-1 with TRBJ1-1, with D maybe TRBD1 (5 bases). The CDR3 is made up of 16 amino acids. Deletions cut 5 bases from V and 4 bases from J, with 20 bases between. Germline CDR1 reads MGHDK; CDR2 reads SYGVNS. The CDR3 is CASSPWAVQGSTEAFF. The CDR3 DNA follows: TGTGCCAGCAGTCCCTGGGCGGTCCAGGGCAGCACTGAAGCTTTCTTT.

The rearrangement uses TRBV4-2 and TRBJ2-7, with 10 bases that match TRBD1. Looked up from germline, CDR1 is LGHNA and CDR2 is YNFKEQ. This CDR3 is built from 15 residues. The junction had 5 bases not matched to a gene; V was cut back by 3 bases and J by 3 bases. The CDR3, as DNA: TGTGCCAGCAGCCAGACGGGACAGGGGTACTACGAGCAGTACTTC. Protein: CASSQTGQGYYEQYF.

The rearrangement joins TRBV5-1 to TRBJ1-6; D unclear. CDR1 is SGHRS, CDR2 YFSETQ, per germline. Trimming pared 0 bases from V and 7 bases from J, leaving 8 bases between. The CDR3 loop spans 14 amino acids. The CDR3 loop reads CASSLDGNNSPLHF. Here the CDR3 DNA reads TGCGCCAGCAGCTTGGACGGCAACAATTCACCCCTCCACTTT.

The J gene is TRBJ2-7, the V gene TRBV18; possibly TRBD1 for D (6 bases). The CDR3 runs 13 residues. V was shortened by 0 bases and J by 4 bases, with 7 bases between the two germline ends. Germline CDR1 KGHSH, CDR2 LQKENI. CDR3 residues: CASSPPRGYEQYF. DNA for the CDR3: TGTGCCAGCTCACCACCGAGGGGGTACGAGCAGTACTTC.

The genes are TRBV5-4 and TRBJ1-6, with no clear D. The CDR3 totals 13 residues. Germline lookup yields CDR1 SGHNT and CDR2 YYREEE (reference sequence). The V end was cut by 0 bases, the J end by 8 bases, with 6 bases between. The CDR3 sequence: CASSLVADSPLHF. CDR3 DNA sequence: TGTGCCAGCAGCTTGGTGGCCGATTCACCCCTCCACTTT.

The CDR3 bases are TGTGCCAGTAGCCGAGAAGGGAGCGGCTACGAGCAGTACTTC. Translated, it gives CASSREGSGYEQYF. The J gene is TRBJ2-7, the V gene TRBV19; a weak D match, TRBD2 (5 bases). V was pared by 6 bases and J by 3 bases, with 15 bases between. The CDR3 has 14 amino acids. The V gene's germline CDR1 is LNHDA and CDR2 SQIVND (reference sequence).

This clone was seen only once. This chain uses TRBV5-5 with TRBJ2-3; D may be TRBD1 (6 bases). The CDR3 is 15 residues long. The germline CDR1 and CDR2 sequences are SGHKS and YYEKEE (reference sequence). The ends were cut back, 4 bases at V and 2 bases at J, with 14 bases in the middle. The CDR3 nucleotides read TGTGCCAGCAGCCTACCCACAGGGAACACAGATACGCAGTATTTT. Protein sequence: CASSLPTGNTDTQYF.

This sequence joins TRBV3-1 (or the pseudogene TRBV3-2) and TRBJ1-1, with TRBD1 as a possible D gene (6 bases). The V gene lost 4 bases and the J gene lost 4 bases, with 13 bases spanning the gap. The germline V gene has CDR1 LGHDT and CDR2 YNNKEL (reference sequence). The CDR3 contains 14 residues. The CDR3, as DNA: TGTGCCAGCAGCCGAACTCAGGGGCTCACTGAAGCTTTCTTT. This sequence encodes CASSRTQGLTEAFF.

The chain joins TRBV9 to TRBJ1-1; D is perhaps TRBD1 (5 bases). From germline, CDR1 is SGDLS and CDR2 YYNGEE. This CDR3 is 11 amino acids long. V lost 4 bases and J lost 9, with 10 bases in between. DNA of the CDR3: TGTGCCAGCAGCACCCCGGGACAAGCTTTCTTT. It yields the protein CASSTPGQAFF. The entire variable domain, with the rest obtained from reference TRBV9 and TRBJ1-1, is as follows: DSGVTQTPKHLITATGQRVTLRCSPRSGDLSVYWYQQSLDQGLQFLIQYYNGEERAKGNILERFSAQQFPDLHSELNLSSLELGDSALYFCASSTPGQAFFGQGTRLTVV.

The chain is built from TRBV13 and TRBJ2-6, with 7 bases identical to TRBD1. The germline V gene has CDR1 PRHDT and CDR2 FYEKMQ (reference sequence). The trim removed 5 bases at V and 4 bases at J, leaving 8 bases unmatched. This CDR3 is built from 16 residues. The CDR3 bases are TGTGCCAGCAGCGTATACAGGGGCAACGGGGCCAACGTCCTGACTTTC. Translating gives CASSVYRGNGANVLTF.

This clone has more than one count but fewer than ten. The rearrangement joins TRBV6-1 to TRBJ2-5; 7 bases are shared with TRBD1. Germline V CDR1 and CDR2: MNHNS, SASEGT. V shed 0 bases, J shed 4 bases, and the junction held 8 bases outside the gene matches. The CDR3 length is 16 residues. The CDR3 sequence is CASSEAYRGLVETQYF. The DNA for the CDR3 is TGTGCCAGCAGTGAAGCCTACAGGGGTTTAGTAGAGACCCAGTACTTC.

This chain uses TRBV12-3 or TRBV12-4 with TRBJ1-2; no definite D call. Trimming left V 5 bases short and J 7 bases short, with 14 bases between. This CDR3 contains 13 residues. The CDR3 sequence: CASSEGRYVGYTF. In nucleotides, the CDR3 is TGTGCCAGCAGTGAAGGGAGATACGTTGGCTACACCTTC.

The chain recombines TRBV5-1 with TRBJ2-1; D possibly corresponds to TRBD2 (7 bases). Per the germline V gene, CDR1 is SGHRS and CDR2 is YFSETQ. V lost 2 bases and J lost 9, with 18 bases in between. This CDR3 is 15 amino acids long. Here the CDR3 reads CASSFRGARVSEQFF. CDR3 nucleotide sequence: TGCGCCAGCAGCTTCCGGGGGGCAAGGGTTAGTGAGCAGTTCTTC.

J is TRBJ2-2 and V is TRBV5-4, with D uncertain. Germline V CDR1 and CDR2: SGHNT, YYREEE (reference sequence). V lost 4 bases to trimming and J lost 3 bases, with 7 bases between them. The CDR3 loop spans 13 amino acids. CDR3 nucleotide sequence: TGTGCCAGCAGCCTTGGGTACACCGGGGAGCTGTTTTTT. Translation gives CASSLGYTGELFF.

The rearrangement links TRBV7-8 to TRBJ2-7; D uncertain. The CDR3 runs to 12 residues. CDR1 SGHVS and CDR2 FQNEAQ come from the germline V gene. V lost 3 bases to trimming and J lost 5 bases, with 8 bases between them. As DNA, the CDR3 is TGTGCCAGCAGCTTGCTTTATAACGAGCAGTACTTC. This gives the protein CASSLLYNEQYF.

This CDR3 reads CASSWTGVNEKLFF. CDR3 coding DNA: TGTGCCAGCAGCTGGACAGGGGTGAATGAAAAACTGTTTTTT. The chain uses TRBV7-2 and TRBJ1-4, with 9 bases lining up with TRBD1. Trimming cost V 4 bases and J 5 bases; bases outside gene matches: 2. The CDR3 contains 14 residues. Germline lookup yields CDR1 SGHTA and CDR2 FQGNSA.